This T cell receptor beta chain originates from a study of cytomegalovirus exposure and HLA in healthy donors. Sequencing was performed with immunoSEQ multiplex PCR; in TCRdb, only in-frame clones are kept and a portion is missing. The data show over 200,000 clones, 88% seen once. Losses at the gene ends were 0 bases for V and 5 bases for J; bases not matched to a gene: 5. CDR3 length: 15 residues. Per the germline V gene, CDR1 is SGDLS and CDR2 is YYNGEE. Sequencing used PBMCs. This receptor was taken from a woman aged 18-35 years in good health and CMV-seronegative. This chain links TRBV9 with TRBJ1-3; 7 bases line up with TRBD1. The CDR3 DNA is TGTGCCAGCAGCGTAGCAGGGACAGAAAGAAACACCATATATTTT. Its protein is CASSVAGTERNTIYF.